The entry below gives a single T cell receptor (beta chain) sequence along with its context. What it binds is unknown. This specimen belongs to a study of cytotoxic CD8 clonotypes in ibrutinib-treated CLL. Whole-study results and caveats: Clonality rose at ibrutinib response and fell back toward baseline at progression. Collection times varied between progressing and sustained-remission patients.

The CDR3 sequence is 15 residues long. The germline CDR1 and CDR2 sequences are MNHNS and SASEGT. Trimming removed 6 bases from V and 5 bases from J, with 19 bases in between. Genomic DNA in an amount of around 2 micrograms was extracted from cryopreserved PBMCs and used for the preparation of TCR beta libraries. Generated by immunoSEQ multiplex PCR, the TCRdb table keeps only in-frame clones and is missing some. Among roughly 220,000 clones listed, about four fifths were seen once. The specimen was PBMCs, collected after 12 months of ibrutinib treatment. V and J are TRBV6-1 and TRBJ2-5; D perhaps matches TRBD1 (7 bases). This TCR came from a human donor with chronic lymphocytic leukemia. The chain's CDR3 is CASSPSRAGGETQYF. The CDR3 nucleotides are TGTGCCAGCAGCCCATCAAGGGCAGGGGGGGAGACCCAGTACTTC.